These T cell receptor beta chains were read from a single sample in a study of regulatory T cells in long-lasting Graves disease. TCRdb fed the multiplex PCR reads into MiXCR, producing one record per CDR3 protein. This sample has almost 450,000 distinct CDR3 sequences, with around 17% found just once. This sample was also put to use in a study of T cells in Graves' hyperthyroidism and ophthalmopathy.

Sequenced material: peripheral blood mononuclear cells (PBMCs), taken at new diagnosis, from a patient treated with antithyroid drugs. The receptors here all came from a woman in her 30s with Graves disease. Each CDR3 is given with its conserved first and last residue. The D gene is left open where the match is weak. Only part of the rows carry a size: once, few, many, or a class if the clone is expanded.

J	D	V	size	DNA	CDR3
TRBJ1-2	TRBD1	TRBV20-1	many	TGCAGTGCCTCGACAGGGAGCGGCTACACCTTC	CSASTGSGYTF
TRBJ2-7	.	TRBV7-9	many	TGTGCCAGCAGCTCCTTATCCGAGCAGTACTTC	CASSSLSEQYF
TRBJ2-1	TRBD1	TRBV5-1	few	TGCGCCAGCAGCGCCGGGACAGGGCTAAATGAGCAGTTCTTC	CASSAGTGLNEQFF
TRBJ1-1	.	TRBV4-3	few	TGCGCCAGCAGCCAAGAGGGGAGGTTGACTGAAGCTTTCTTT	CASSQEGRLTEAFF
TRBJ2-2	TRBD2	TRBV20-1	few	TGCAGTGCCGCGGTTAGCGGGAGGGGACCCACCGGGGAGCTGTTTTTT	CSAAVSGRGPTGELFF
TRBJ2-1	.	TRBV27	many	TGTGCCAGCAGTTTAGGCCTAGCGTTCCGGGGCGAGCAGTTCTTC	CASSLGLAFRGEQFF
TRBJ1-4	.	TRBV7-9	few	TGTGCCAGCAGCTCCCGGGGGTTGGCACGGAGTGAAAAACTGTTTTTT	CASSSRGLARSEKLFF
TRBJ1-1	TRBD1	TRBV12-3/TRBV12-4	many	TGTGCCAGCAGCCCCGACAGGGGGCCGGGAAGAACTGAAGCTTTCTTT	CASSPDRGPGRTEAFF
TRBJ2-2	.	TRBV7-9	few	TGTGCCAGCAGCTTACCCAGGGGGGCCGGGGAGCTGTTTTTT	CASSLPRGAGELFF
TRBJ1-2	TRBD1	TRBV28	many	TGTGCCAGCGGTACACAGGGGGCGAACTATGGCTACACCTTC	CASGTQGANYGYTF
TRBJ2-1	.	TRBV2	many	TGTGCCAGCAACCTTAATGAGCAGTTCTTC	CASNLNEQFF
TRBJ2-1	TRBD2	TRBV7-3	many	TGTGCCAGCAGCACCTCTTCTAGCGGGGGGGGGAATGAGCAGTTCTTC	CASSTSSSGGGNEQFF
TRBJ2-3	TRBD2	TRBV2	many	TGTGCCAGCGAGGGTAGGATATTGCGGGGGAGCACAGATACGCAGTATTTT	CASEGRILRGSTDTQYF
TRBJ1-2	TRBD1	TRBV2	.	TGTGCCAGCAGTGCTCGGACAGGGGACGGGGGCTACACCTTC	CASSARTGDGGYTF
TRBJ2-1	TRBD2	TRBV6-9	few	TGTGCCAGCAGTTATTTGGGACTAGGCCACAATGAGCAGTTCTTC	CASSYLGLGHNEQFF
TRBJ2-1	TRBD2	TRBV12-5	many	TGTGCTAGTGGTTTGGTACTAGCGGGGGTGAGTGAGCAGTTCTTC	CASGLVLAGVSEQFF